In this sample, the clone carrying this T cell receptor (beta chain) turned up a few times. Antigen: not known. As every portion of the isolated RNA was reverse transcribed, the sequencing read expressed TCRB transcripts. The assay was immunoSEQ multiplex PCR, and TCRdb's table has in-frame clones only and misses some. The table lists 500,000 to 800,000 clones, over 10% of them singletons. This sample is drawn from a study of beta chain features in type 1 diabetes. Points from the study as a whole: Among all four CD4+ subsets, Type 1 diabetes patients had TCRB CDR3s that were moderately but significantly shorter.

Naive, central memory, regulatory and stem cell-like memory cells within the CD4+ compartment were sorted using CD45RO/CCR7/CD25/CD127/CD95/CD27. Trimming cost V 4 bases and J 5 bases, with 21 bases left between them. Germline V gene sequence: CDR1 SGDLS, CDR2 YYNGEE. The CDR3 runs to 16 residues. Specimen: naive CD4+ T cells from blood. The rearrangement uses TRBV9 and TRBJ2-5; a weak D match, TRBD2 (7 bases). This clonotype was obtained from a man aged 25-45 years with type 1 diabetes. The CDR3 loop is CASSPPWGGLMETQYF. The CDR3 DNA sequence: TGTGCCAGCAGCCCTCCGTGGGGGGGGCTGATGGAGACCCAGTACTTC.